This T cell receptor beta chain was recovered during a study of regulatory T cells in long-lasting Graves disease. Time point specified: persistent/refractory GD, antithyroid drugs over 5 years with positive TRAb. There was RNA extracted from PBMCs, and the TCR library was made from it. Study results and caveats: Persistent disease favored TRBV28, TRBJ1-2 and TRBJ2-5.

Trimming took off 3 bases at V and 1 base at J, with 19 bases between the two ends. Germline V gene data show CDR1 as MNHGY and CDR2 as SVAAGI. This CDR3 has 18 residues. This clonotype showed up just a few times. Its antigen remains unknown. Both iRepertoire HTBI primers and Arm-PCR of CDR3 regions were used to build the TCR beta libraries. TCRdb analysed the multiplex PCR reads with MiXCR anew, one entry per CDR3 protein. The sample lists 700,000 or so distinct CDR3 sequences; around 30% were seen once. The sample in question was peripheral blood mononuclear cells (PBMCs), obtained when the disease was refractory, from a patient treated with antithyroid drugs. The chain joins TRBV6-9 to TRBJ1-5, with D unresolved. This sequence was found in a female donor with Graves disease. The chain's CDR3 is CASSYARDRRVSNQPQHF. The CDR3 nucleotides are TGTGCCAGCAGTTACGCCCGAGACCGACGGGTAAGCAATCAGCCCCAGCATTTT.